This entry lists 9 T cell receptor beta chains sequenced from one sample in a study of T cell responses to AZD1222 COVID-19 vaccine. Only in-frame clones appear in the TCRdb table, and some are missing; sequencing was by immunoSEQ multiplex PCR. This repertoire shows fewer than 100,000 clones, nearly 90% found once; its top ten account for about 8.4%. Material: peripheral blood, obtained on day 0 of AZD1222 vaccination. These receptor sequences come from an adult in good health.

The chain links TRBV7-3 to TRBJ2-1; TRBD2 might be the D (5 bases). The CDR3 loop spans 15 amino acids. V was trimmed by 7 bases and J by 3 bases, leaving 16 bases between them. CDR1 SGHTA and CDR2 FQGTGA come from the germline V gene. The DNA for the CDR3 is TGTGCCAGCACATGGGGTGAGGGCAGCTACAATGAGCAGTTCTTC. This encodes CASTWGEGSYNEQFF.

The chain couples TRBV6-5 to TRBJ1-2, with D hard to call. The CDR3 loop spans 13 amino acids. The germline V and J ends were trimmed by 5 bases and 8 bases, with 15 bases remaining between them. Per germline, CDR1 MNHEY and CDR2 SVGAGI. The DNA for the CDR3 is TGTGCCAGCAGTAAAACGGACCAATGGGGCTACACCTTC. Protein: CASSKTDQWGYTF.

The CDR3 nucleotides read TGCGCCAGCAGCTCTAGCGGGGCGGCTTCAGATACGCAGTATTTT. Its translation is CASSSSGAASDTQYF. The V gene is TRBV5-1, the J gene TRBJ2-3; 9 bases agree with TRBD2. CDR1 and CDR2 from the germline V gene are SGHRS and YFSETQ. The CDR3 loop spans 15 amino acids. V shed 3 bases and J 4 bases; nucleotides not matched to a gene: 6. The full variable domain, with the rest looked up from reference TRBV5-1 and TRBJ2-3, is KAGVTQTPRYLIKTRGQQVTLSCSPISGHRSVSWYQQTPGQGLQFLFEYFSETQRNKGNFPGRFSGRQFSNSRSEMNVSTLELGDSALYLCASSSSGAASDTQYFGPGTRLTVL.

J is TRBJ1-5 and V is TRBV5-6, with 9 positions matching TRBD1. In germline, CDR1 is SGHDT, CDR2 YYEEEE. The CDR3 length is 14 residues. V shed 4 bases and J 7 bases; nucleotides not matched to a gene: 6. The CDR3 loop is CASSRGQGLQPQHF. The CDR3 DNA reads TGTGCCAGCAGCCGGGGACAGGGTCTGCAGCCCCAGCATTTT.

The chain employs TRBV4-3 and TRBJ2-7; possible D gene TRBD2, 5 bases. CDR3 size: 15 residues. V was trimmed by 4 bases and J by 2 bases, leaving 15 bases between them. CDR1 and CDR2 from the germline V gene are LGHNA and YSLEER. Here the CDR3 DNA reads TGCGCCAGCAGCCCCGGGGTAGTAGGTGCCTACGAGCAGTACTTC. This gives the protein CASSPGVVGAYEQYF.

As for this clone: The junction and the germline gene differ at one end; a read error may be behind it. The rearrangement uses TRBV7-7 and TRBJ2-1; possible D gene TRBD1, 5 bases. Germline CDR1 is SSHAT and CDR2 is FNYEAQ (reference sequence). This CDR3 region has 14 residues. CDR3 sequence reads: CASSLSRAWGEQFF. The CDR3 nucleotides are TGTGCTAGCAGCTTAAGCAGGGCCTGGGGTGAGCAGTTCTTC.

In regard to this clone: Sequence at one end of the junction differs from germline and may be a read error. This chain links TRBV7-7 with TRBJ2-1; weak D call: TRBD2 (6 bases). The V gene's germline CDR1 is SSHAT and CDR2 FNYEAQ (reference sequence). There are 15 residues in the CDR3. This chain's CDR3 is CASSLSSGLLNEQFF. DNA for the CDR3: TGTGCTAGCAGCTTATCCAGCGGGCTACTCAATGAGCAGTTCTTC.

The J gene is TRBJ2-7, the V gene TRBV6-5; D is unresolved. V was shortened by 0 bases and J by 1 base, with 10 bases between the two germline ends. This CDR3 region has 15 residues. Per the germline V gene, CDR1 is MNHEY and CDR2 is SVGAGI. CDR3 region: CASSYSMAGSYEQYF. In DNA, the CDR3 is TGTGCCAGCAGTTACTCGATGGCAGGTTCCTACGAGCAGTACTTC.

V gene TRBV2 combines with J gene TRBJ2-2; TRBD1 matches at 8 bases. Trimming cost V 6 bases and J 0 bases; bases outside gene matches: 6. Germline values: CDR1 SNHLY, CDR2 FYNNEI. This CDR3 has 16 residues. In nucleotides, the CDR3 is TGTGCCAGCAGGCAGGGGGCCATGACGAACACCGGGGAGCTGTTTTTT. The encoded protein is CASRQGAMTNTGELFF.